A selection of T cell receptor beta chains follows, all from one sample in a study of blood T cell repertoires in COVID-19. Assay used: immunoSEQ multiplex PCR; TCRdb lists only in-frame clones, some missing. Of 150,000 or so clones in the sample, about three quarters were seen once. Sequencing was done on a sample of peripheral blood. These receptors were taken from a woman aged 80 or over with active or convalescent COVID-19. Each CDR3 is given without its conserved first and last residue. Some rows have no size entry. The others give once, few or many, or a class for an expanded clone.

TRBV28	TRBJ1-6	-	ASSWQGWVSSNSPLH
TRBV10-2	TRBJ2-5	once	ASRPGTKYQETQY
TRBV4-1	TRBJ2-2	many	ASSQVAGGTGELF
TRBV14	TRBJ2-6	-	ASSQDSDSHPALGANVLT
TRBV10-3	TRBJ2-3	-	AISQTSGVTDTQY
TRBV7-9	TRBJ1-2	-	ASSNGTVNYGYT
TRBV7-7	TRBJ2-5	-	ASSRSGGIQETQY
TRBV11-2	TRBJ2-7	few	ASSSPWRGLYEQY
TRBV12-3/TRBV12-4	TRBJ2-1	once	ASGGDNNEQF
TRBV28	TRBJ1-2	medium-sized	AAVRGINGYT
TRBV5-1	TRBJ1-4	few	ASSLISLSSAANEKLF
TRBV5-8	TRBJ1-4	-	ASSRGQGNFVSEKLF
TRBV4-3	TRBJ2-3	-	ASSQTGTDTQY
TRBV20-1	TRBJ1-5	-	SASGPMNQPQH
TRBV7-8	TRBJ1-2	-	ASSHLPGRGQTNYGYT
TRBV5-6	TRBJ1-2	-	ASTRGWYGYT
TRBV7-9	TRBJ1-4	-	ASTLGGLGEKLF
TRBV6-6	TRBJ1-4	-	ASSTGTSREKLF
TRBV3-1/TRBV3-2	TRBJ1-5	once	ASSQEAPQH
TRBV2	TRBJ1-5	few	ASSGGQVGQPQH
TRBV7-2	TRBJ2-7	many	ASSSYRDEQY
TRBV11-2	TRBJ1-4	-	ASSLGWQINEKLF
TRBV15	TRBJ1-5	-	ATSRDTGQGKNQPQH
TRBV30	TRBJ1-1	few	AWKRKGARPNTEAF
TRBV6-1	TRBJ2-3	-	ASSEIPQGAAPDTQY
TRBV4-1	TRBJ2-7	-	ASSQVVGSYEQY
TRBV19	TRBJ1-4	few	ASSIQGDGKLF
TRBV5-1	TRBJ2-5	-	ASSRSGGVQETQY
TRBV3-1/TRBV3-2	TRBJ1-2	-	ASSQDRQAYGYT
TRBV2	TRBJ2-6	once	ASSRQGLSGANVLT
TRBV18	TRBJ1-2	-	ASSPYLQGGFGYT
TRBV7-8	TRBJ1-2	few	ASSSRGGSRETYGYT
TRBV6-6	TRBJ1-2	-	ASSYLFGEGYT
TRBV1	TRBJ1-2	-	TSSQDKTGQTNYGYT
TRBV2	TRBJ1-5	few	ASSEHKNSNQPQH
TRBV18	TRBJ1-6	-	ASSRDRDNSPLH
TRBV5-1	TRBJ2-1	-	ASSSIQGGEQF
TRBV3-1/TRBV3-2	TRBJ2-1	-	ASSQASGGFRSI
TRBV27	TRBJ1-5	-	ASSFAGDSNQPQH
TRBV18	TRBJ1-1	-	ASSRNVRQGAPTEAF